Described below is a single T cell receptor beta chain sequence and its context. The data belong to a study of blood T cell repertoires in COVID-19. Data came from immunoSEQ multiplex PCR; TCRdb stores just in-frame clones and leaves some out. This table has about 170,000 clones, around 92% appearing once. The CDR3 sequence is 14 residues long. Germline V lookup: CDR1 SGHVS, CDR2 FQNEAQ. Trimming cost V 2 bases and J 4 bases; bases outside gene matches: 4. The sequenced sample consisted of peripheral blood. The TCR was taken from a man aged 25 to 40 with COVID-19, enrolled during active disease. The gene calls are TRBV7-8 and TRBJ1-1, with 7 bases aligning to TRBD1. CDR3 nucleotide sequence: TGTGCCAGCAGCTTAAGGCAGGGGGTCACTGAAGCTTTCTTT. This gives the protein CASSLRQGVTEAFF.